The 18 T cell receptor beta chains presented below share a single source sample, sequenced in a study of graft-versus-host responses after intestinal transplantation. Their specific antigens are unknown. Some clones are missing from TCRdb's copy, which holds only in-frame ones; the method was immunoSEQ multiplex PCR. The sample contains 80,000 to 95,000 clones, under 95% of which appear only once. The sequenced sample was unstimulated CD8+ T cells sorted from spleen or lymph node cells, obtained before intestinal transplant. These TCRs come from a human donor who received an intestinal transplant.

The V gene is TRBV29-1, the J gene TRBJ2-7, with D perhaps being TRBD1 or TRBD2 (5 bases each). Looked up from germline, CDR1 is SQVTM and CDR2 is ANQGSEA. V shed 2 bases and J shed 7 bases, with 12 bases lying between them. The CDR3 spans 12 residues. CDR3 in amino acids: CSVEILGDEQYF. DNA of the CDR3: TGCAGCGTTGAAATTCTGGGGGATGAGCAGTACTTC.

The chain uses TRBV7-3 and TRBJ2-7, with D hard to call. CDR3 length: 15 residues. Germline CDR1 and CDR2: SGHTA and FQGTGA. V lost 5 bases and J lost 0, with 14 bases in between. In nucleotides, the CDR3 is TGTGCCAGCAGCCCTGAGGCGGTCCCCTCCTACGAGCAGTACTTC. As protein: CASSPEAVPSYEQYF.

This chain links TRBV15 with TRBJ2-3, with 8 bases that match TRBD2. This CDR3 is built from 15 residues. The V gene's germline CDR1 is LNHNV and CDR2 YYDKDF (reference sequence). Trimming took 5 bases from V and 2 from J; bases not matched to a gene: 6. CDR3 protein: CATSGGLGNTDTQYF. In nucleotides, the CDR3 is TGTGCCACCAGCGGGGGACTAGGGAACACAGATACGCAGTATTTT.

The J gene is TRBJ1-6, the V gene TRBV5-4; a weak D match, TRBD1 (5 bases). The germline V gene encodes CDR1 SGHNT and CDR2 YYREEE (reference sequence). The CDR3 is 13 amino acids. V dropped 0 bases and J dropped 9 bases, with 7 bases sitting between them. This chain's CDR3 is CASSLGGASPLHF. CDR3 sequence (DNA): TGTGCCAGCAGCTTGGGCGGGGCTTCACCCCTCCACTTT.

The rearrangement uses TRBV10-3 and TRBJ2-7, with 9 nucleotides matching TRBD1. This CDR3 contains 12 residues. CDR1 ENHRY and CDR2 SYGVKD come from the germline V gene. The V and J ends lost 9 bases and 1 base, in that order; junction bases with no gene match: 1. The CDR3 spells CAIQGASYEQYF. CDR3 DNA: TGTGCCATACAGGGGGCATCCTACGAGCAGTACTTC.

V gene TRBV7-2 combines with J gene TRBJ2-7, with 11 nucleotides matching TRBD2. Germline assignment: CDR1 SGHTA and CDR2 FQGNSA. V was pared by 5 bases and J by 4 bases, with 10 bases of the junction left unmatched. There are 16 residues in the CDR3. The CDR3 DNA follows: TGTGCCAGCAGCCAAGGGGCGGGACTAGCGGCATACGAGCAGTACTTC. This encodes CASSQGAGLAAYEQYF.

This chain joins TRBV4-1 and TRBJ2-2, with D unresolved. The germline V and J ends were trimmed by 6 bases and 3 bases, with 20 bases remaining between them. Germline V gene data show CDR1 as MGHRA and CDR2 as YSYEKL. The CDR3 has 17 amino acids. The CDR3 coding sequence is TGCGCCAGCAGTCATACACCGCCCCCCGAAGACACCGGGGAGCTGTTTTTT. It is translated as CASSHTPPPEDTGELFF.

V and J are TRBV4-1 and TRBJ2-7; 9 nucleotides line up with TRBD2. The V gene's germline CDR1 is MGHRA and CDR2 YSYEKL. CDR3 length equals 18 residues. Trimming at V came to 3 bases and at J to 6 bases, leaving 18 bases not matched to a gene. The CDR3 DNA follows: TGCGCCAGCAGCCATGGTCTAGCGGGACCATCAAATGGAGGCGAGCAGTACTTC. It encodes CASSHGLAGPSNGGEQYF.

This clone came up a few times. This chain joins TRBV19 and TRBJ1-5; 7 positions agree with TRBD1. V shed 3 bases and J 3 bases; nucleotides not matched to a gene: 5. Germline V lookup: CDR1 LNHDA, CDR2 SQIVND (reference sequence). This CDR3 has 15 residues. The CDR3, as DNA: TGTGCCAGTAGTATCATCGGGACAGTCAATCAGCCCCAGCATTTT. Translating it yields CASSIIGTVNQPQHF.

The chain combines TRBV19 with TRBJ2-1, with D tentatively TRBD1 or TRBD2 (6 bases each). Germline CDR1 and CDR2: LNHDA and SQIVND (reference sequence). Trimming removed 3 bases from V and 7 bases from J, with 16 bases in between. The CDR3 runs to 15 residues. The CDR3 region has the DNA TGTGCCAGTAGTATCGTGCTTGGAGGGGGGAATGAGCAGTTCTTC. Translated, it gives CASSIVLGGGNEQFF.

The chain links TRBV4-1 to TRBJ1-2; D perhaps matches TRBD1 (6 bases). Trimming stripped 6 bases from V and 7 bases from J, with 18 bases between. The CDR3 length is 14 residues. Looked up from germline, CDR1 is MGHRA and CDR2 is YSYEKL. The CDR3 DNA follows: TGCGCCAGCAGTCGGGGTCGGGGGGCTAGTGGCTACACCTTC. Translating it yields CASSRGRGASGYTF.

This clone was detected a few times. The chain carries TRBV6-4 and TRBJ2-3, with TRBD1 matching 7 bases. With V trimmed by 0 bases and J by 4 bases, 1 base remained unmatched. The CDR3 is made up of 14 amino acids. Germline V CDR1 and CDR2: MRHNA, SNTAGT. CDR3 nucleotide sequence: TGTGCCAGCAGTGACTCAGGGGGCGCAGATACGCAGTATTTT. Encoded protein: CASSDSGGADTQYF.

This clone has a single count. V gene TRBV2 combines with J gene TRBJ2-1; perhaps TRBD2 as D (6 bases). The V and J ends lost 3 bases and 7 bases respectively, with 19 bases between them. This CDR3 is 16 amino acids long. Germline V gene data show CDR1 as SNHLY and CDR2 as FYNNEI. CDR3 sequence: CASSDAGTPVLNEQFF. The CDR3 nucleotides are TGTGCCAGCAGTGACGCCGGGACTCCCGTTTTGAATGAGCAGTTCTTC. Combining the CDR3 with reference TRBV2 and TRBJ2-1 gives the whole variable domain EPEVTQTPSHQVTQMGQEVILRCVPISNHLYFYWYRQILGQKVEFLVSFYNNEISEKSEIFDDQFSVERPDGSNFTLKIRSTKLEDSAMYFCASSDAGTPVLNEQFFGPGTRLTVL.

V gene TRBV5-4 combines with J gene TRBJ1-1; D is perhaps TRBD1 (5 bases). V lost 6 bases to trimming and J lost 7 bases, with 22 bases between them. The CDR3 covers 15 residues. Germline V lookup: CDR1 SGHNT, CDR2 YYREEE (reference sequence). This chain's CDR3 is CASTVLQEVGIEAFF. The CDR3 bases are TGTGCCAGCACCGTATTACAGGAGGTTGGGATTGAAGCTTTCTTT.

This sequence joins TRBV7-9 and TRBJ2-5; TRBD2 is a possible D gene (6 bases). This CDR3 is 14 amino acids long. Trimming took 1 base from V and 2 from J, leaving 8 bases between them. Germline CDR1 and CDR2: SEHNR and FQNEAQ (reference sequence). The CDR3 DNA sequence: TGTGCCAGCAGCTTAGGCGGGGTACAAGAGACCCAGTACTTC. The encoded protein is CASSLGGVQETQYF.

This clone was observed once. J is TRBJ2-3 and V is TRBV2; D unclear. The V and J ends lost 3 bases and 0 bases respectively, with 13 bases between them. The CDR3 runs 16 residues. Germline lookup yields CDR1 SNHLY and CDR2 FYNNEI. The CDR3 coding sequence is TGTGCCAGCAGTGAGCTGGTTAGTTCAAGCACAGATACGCAGTATTTT. Translating gives CASSELVSSSTDTQYF.

This chain joins TRBV30 and TRBJ2-1, with 10 nucleotides matching TRBD2. The V gene end was trimmed by 0 bases and the J gene end by 4 bases; junction bases not matched to a gene: 6. Germline values: CDR1 GTSNPN, CDR2 SVGIG (reference sequence). This CDR3 region has 16 residues. The CDR3 DNA reads as TGTGCCTGGAGTGTCTACCTAGCGGGGGAATACAATGAGCAGTTCTTC. Translation gives CAWSVYLAGEYNEQFF.

This chain connects TRBV13 to TRBJ2-5; 8 bases align to TRBD1. Germline CDR1 and CDR2: PRHDT and FYEKMQ (reference sequence). The CDR3 contains 17 residues. V trimming: 4 bases; J trimming: 0 bases; junction bases outside the gene matches: 10. Here the CDR3 DNA reads TGTGCCAGCAGCTCAGGGGAACAGGGGGATTACCAAGAGACCCAGTACTTC. This sequence encodes CASSSGEQGDYQETQYF.